This entry lists 10 T cell receptor beta chains sequenced from one sample in a study of T cells in Graves' hyperthyroidism and ophthalmopathy. Amplified TCR beta CDR3 regions derived from RNA transcripts. The HTBI primer set served for first-round RT-PCR of the TCR CDR3. TCRdb passed the multiplex PCR reads through MiXCR, listing each CDR3 protein once. The sample contains about 360,000 distinct CDR3 sequences, about 12% of which appear only once. The sample taken for sequencing was blood. These receptors all come from a young woman with Graves' hyperthyroidism.

This clonotype was counted ten times or more. The chain recombines TRBV10-3 with TRBJ1-2; D is uncertain. V lost 7 bases and J 8 bases, leaving 14 bases between the germline ends. Germline V gives CDR1 ENHRY, CDR2 SYGVKD. This CDR3 region has 12 residues. CDR3 sequence (DNA): TGTGCCATCAATTCGGCCGTTTCGGGCTACACCTTC. Translated: CAINSAVSGYTF.

This clonotype appeared many times. The V and J genes are TRBV20-1 and TRBJ2-1; no clear D. V was pared by 6 bases and J by 8 bases, with 14 bases between. The CDR3 totals 12 residues. Germline CDR1 is DFQATT and CDR2 is SNEGSKA (reference sequence). The CDR3 region is CSAALLPHEQFF. CDR3 DNA sequence: TGCAGTGCCGCCCTCTTGCCGCATGAGCAGTTCTTC.

This clonotype appeared a few times. J is TRBJ1-6 and V is TRBV27, with D perhaps TRBD1 (5 bases). V was pared by 5 bases and J by 4 bases, with 9 bases between. The CDR3 extends over 14 amino acids. Germline V gene sequence: CDR1 MNHEY, CDR2 SMNVEV (reference sequence). CDR3 sequence: CASSPEGYNSPLHF. The CDR3 coding sequence is TGTGCCAGCAGTCCAGAGGGGTATAATTCACCCCTCCACTTT.

This chain joins TRBV11-2 and TRBJ2-5; D possibly corresponds to TRBD2 (7 bases). V was cut by 1 base and J by 7 bases, with 19 bases left in between. CDR1 and CDR2 (germline): SGHAT, FQNNGV. This CDR3 contains 16 residues. This CDR3 is CASSLGGRGLLTTQYF. The CDR3 nucleotides read TGTGCCAGCAGCTTAGGGGGGCGGGGACTATTAACGACCCAGTACTTC.

Comment on this clonotype: Since a much larger clone is just one base distant, this may be a read error. Since no conserved phenylalanine or tryptophan closes the CDR3, a read error is the likely cause. The chain links TRBV28 to TRBJ2-5; D remains unclear. This CDR3 spans 12 amino acids. Germline V gene lookup returns CDR1 MDHEN and CDR2 SYDVKM. Trimming left V 6 bases short and J 5 bases short, with 10 bases between. The CDR3 here is CASSTDGETQYL. CDR3 DNA: TGTGCCAGCAGCACGGACGGGGAGACCCAGTACCTC.

This clonotype was detected many times. V is TRBV12-3 or TRBV12-4 and J is TRBJ2-3; 10 nucleotides align to TRBD1. V lost 6 bases, J lost 4 bases, and 13 bases stayed unmatched. This CDR3 comprises 17 residues. DNA of the CDR3: TGTGCCAGCAGCGCGCACGTTCGACAGGGGGCCCCAGATACGCAGTATTTT. It yields the protein CASSAHVRQGAPDTQYF.

This clonotype was observed at least ten times. This CDR3 is CSAPRQGGNTEAFF. CDR3 nucleotides: TGCAGTGCTCCTAGACAGGGAGGGAACACTGAAGCTTTCTTT. The chain is built from TRBV20-1 and TRBJ1-1; 7 positions agree with TRBD1. Germline CDR1 DFQATT, CDR2 SNEGSKA (reference sequence). There are 14 residues in the CDR3. J was trimmed by 1 base and V by 5 bases; bases with no gene match: 7.

This clonotype was detected only a few times. The V gene is TRBV4-1, the J gene TRBJ2-5; D could derive from TRBD1 or TRBD2 (6 bases each). V was trimmed by 5 bases and J by 10 bases, leaving 23 bases between them. The V gene's germline CDR1 is MGHRA and CDR2 YSYEKL. This CDR3 is 15 amino acids long. CDR3 DNA: TGCGCCAGCAGCTTACTCCCGGGGGCGCGCTCGGTCCAGTACTTC. Translation gives CASSLLPGARSVQYF.

In this sample, this clonotype turned up many times. In this CDR3 the conserved last residue, phenylalanine or tryptophan, is missing, so a read error is likely. The J gene is TRBJ2-5, the V gene TRBV11-2, with 7 bases fitting TRBD2. CDR3 length: 13 residues. CDR1 is SGHAT and CDR2 is FQNNGV in the germline V gene. V dropped 7 bases and J dropped 4; count of bases not matched to a gene: 6. CDR3 coding DNA: TGTGCCAGCACCTACTTAGCGGGAGAGACCCAGTACCTC. This translates into CASTYLAGETQYL.

This clonotype was seen ten or more times. The J gene is TRBJ2-3, the V gene TRBV10-3; 11 bases fit TRBD2. The ends lost 6 bases at V and 3 bases at J; junction bases unmatched: 17. The CDR3 contains 19 residues. The V gene's germline CDR1 is ENHRY and CDR2 SYGVKD. The chain's CDR3 is CAISSTIAGGTVNTDTQYF. CDR3 DNA sequence: TGTGCCATCAGCAGTACCATAGCGGGAGGGACGGTGAATACAGATACGCAGTATTTT.